This is a list of T cell receptor beta chains from one sample in a study of T cell repertoires in cytomegalovirus infection. Their antigens are not known. TCRdb independently ran MiXCR on the reads; one entry per CDR3 protein. The sample contains about 700,000 distinct CDR3 sequences, about 30% of which appear only once. The sequences come from cultured PBMCs, collected from culture after CMV antigen stimulation. These TCRs come from a human donor in good health (CMV status not recorded). Some clones in this sample may be carry-over from other donors' samples. CDR3s include the opening cysteine and the closing phenylalanine or tryptophan. Each record gives: V gene, clone size, J gene, CDR3 protein. Rows may omit the clone size; those that give it use once, few, many or a size class.

>TRBV20-1|-|TRBJ2-5
CSARDRGSGAAGTQYF
>TRBV4-3|few|TRBJ2-3
CASSQGHSGGVDTQYF
>TRBV7-2|many|TRBJ2-2
CASSLLSREVPGGELFF
>TRBV7-2|many|TRBJ2-7
CASSQYYEQYF
>TRBV10-2|-|TRBJ2-7
CASSESSGYEQYF
>TRBV24-1|-|TRBJ2-1
CATSDQTSGTHNEQFF
>TRBV7-9|-|TRBJ1-6
CASSLGTSTYNSPLHF
>TRBV20-1|-|TRBJ2-5
CSARVAGTLETQYF
>TRBV12-3/TRBV12-4|-|TRBJ1-1
CASMFRGTEAFF
>TRBV11-2|-|TRBJ2-7
CASSPSQGTGEQYF
>TRBV5-4|-|TRBJ2-7
CASSRRDTGFYEQYF
>TRBV2|-|TRBJ2-5
CASSGIGKQETQYF
>TRBV20-1|-|TRBJ2-2
CSTLAGPTGELFF
>TRBV2|-|TRBJ2-1
CASSGGLAGKYNEQFF
>TRBV27|few|TRBJ1-6
CASSPRQAFSYNSPLHF
>TRBV19|-|TRBJ2-3
CASSETETTDTQYF
>TRBV7-6|few|TRBJ1-1
CASSLPGATEAFF
>TRBV7-6|-|TRBJ2-3
CASSLGPRGRDTQYF
>TRBV7-8|few|TRBJ2-2
CASSFGGQPNTGELFF
>TRBV4-2|-|TRBJ2-7
CASSQTLAGSSYEQYF
>TRBV11-2|-|TRBJ2-1
CASSSGVARPTEQFF
>TRBV10-3|few|TRBJ2-7
CAISEPAVYEQYF
>TRBV4-1|few|TRBJ1-5
CASSPMYRTGGGQPQHF
>TRBV12-5|-|TRBJ1-1
CASGSSGGSDTEAFF
>TRBV24-1|-|TRBJ2-2
CATSGGSRDTGELFF
>TRBV27|few|TRBJ1-1
CASSFTGATEAFF
>TRBV7-2|many|TRBJ1-2
CASSPTSLAGVGYTF
>TRBV2|-|TRBJ2-3
CAIRSGTSDTQYF
>TRBV6-8|-|TRBJ2-5
CASSYFSGSPEETQYF
>TRBV20-1|few|TRBJ2-1
CSARDRGPSAYPNEQFF
>TRBV20-1|-|TRBJ2-7
CSTGTKYYEQYF
>TRBV7-2|few|TRBJ2-3
CASSSRFDTQYF
>TRBV11-2|-|TRBJ1-2
CASRHGEGYTF
>TRBV7-6|-|TRBJ1-6
CASGRLSLQGGVYSPLHF
>TRBV4-1|few|TRBJ1-4
CASSQTGTGSEKLFF
>TRBV10-3|-|TRBJ2-5
CAISETRGSGTQYF
>TRBV7-2|many|TRBJ2-5
CASSLATVQETQYF
>TRBV11-2|few|TRBJ1-3
CASSSRNGRIYF
>TRBV7-9|-|TRBJ2-5
CASSFRPFTDHGQETQYF
>TRBV20-1|-|TRBJ2-3
CSATPPTGGTDTQYF
>TRBV2|-|TRBJ2-7
CASSRETYEQYF
>TRBV2|-|TRBJ2-1
CASSERASGGAGEQFF
>TRBV2|few|TRBJ2-5
CASRARGRRVKETQYF
>TRBV5-6|few|TRBJ1-6
CASSSSRGFQTGRGRSDSPLHF
>TRBV2|-|TRBJ1-5
CASSERTGSNQPQHF
>TRBV6-2/TRBV6-3|-|TRBJ1-4
CASSYPRPGSRSANEKLFF
>TRBV7-6|once|TRBJ2-5
CASSQTGAGETQYF
>TRBV7-2|few|TRBJ2-5
CASSLGGGSIQETQYF
>TRBV7-8|few|TRBJ2-7
CASSYRDLSYEQYF
>TRBV4-1|few|TRBJ2-3
CASSLRDPHTDTQYF
>TRBV10-2|few|TRBJ2-3
CASSESGQGGADTQYF
>TRBV7-2|many|TRBJ2-4
CASSSGIGKNIQYF